This T cell receptor beta chain was captured by sequencing in a study of T-cell reconstitution after alpha-beta-depleted transplantation in children. The TCRbeta library incorporated unique molecular identifiers. In TCRdb, the PCR reads were re-called with MiXCR into one record per CDR3 protein. The table has around 92,000 distinct CDR3 sequences, 12% seen once. Losses at the gene ends were 4 bases for V and 5 bases for J; bases not matched to a gene: 4. Germline V gene lookup returns CDR1 SSHAT and CDR2 FNYEAQ (reference sequence). The CDR3 loop spans 13 amino acids. This chain links TRBV7-7 with TRBJ2-7; 8 nucleotides agree with TRBD2. The TCR sequence derives from a human donor who donated a stem cell graft to a child with inherited bone marrow failure. Sample: PBMCs from the stem cell graft donor, taken from the stem cell graft. The CDR3: CASSSRGGDEQYF. Here the CDR3 DNA reads TGTGCCAGCAGCTCCCGGGGGGGGGACGAGCAGTACTTC.